This T cell receptor (beta chain) was captured in a study of T-cell reconstitution after alpha-beta-depleted transplantation in children. Whole-study results and caveats: The main origin of T-cell counts and diversity one year after transplant was newly produced T cells.

CDR3 size: 12 residues. Germline V gene sequence: CDR1 LNHDA, CDR2 SQIVND (reference sequence). The V end was cut by 5 bases, the J end by 6 bases, with 11 bases between. The authors prepared the TCRbeta library with unique molecular identifiers. Via MiXCR, TCRdb re-called the PCR reads, giving one row per CDR3 protein. Of approximately 500,000 distinct CDR3 sequences listed, roughly a tenth are singletons. This clonotype appeared a few times. What it binds is unknown. The V call is TRBV19, the J call TRBJ2-7; D unresolved. This TCR came from a child aged 2 to 10 with inherited bone marrow failure, due to receive a stem cell transplant. Sequences were derived from PBMCs, sampled before TCRalphabeta/CD19-depleted stem cell transplant. Written as DNA, the CDR3 is TGTGCCAGTAGTTTCGGTTTCGGCGAGCAGTACTTC. It specifies CASSFGFGEQYF.